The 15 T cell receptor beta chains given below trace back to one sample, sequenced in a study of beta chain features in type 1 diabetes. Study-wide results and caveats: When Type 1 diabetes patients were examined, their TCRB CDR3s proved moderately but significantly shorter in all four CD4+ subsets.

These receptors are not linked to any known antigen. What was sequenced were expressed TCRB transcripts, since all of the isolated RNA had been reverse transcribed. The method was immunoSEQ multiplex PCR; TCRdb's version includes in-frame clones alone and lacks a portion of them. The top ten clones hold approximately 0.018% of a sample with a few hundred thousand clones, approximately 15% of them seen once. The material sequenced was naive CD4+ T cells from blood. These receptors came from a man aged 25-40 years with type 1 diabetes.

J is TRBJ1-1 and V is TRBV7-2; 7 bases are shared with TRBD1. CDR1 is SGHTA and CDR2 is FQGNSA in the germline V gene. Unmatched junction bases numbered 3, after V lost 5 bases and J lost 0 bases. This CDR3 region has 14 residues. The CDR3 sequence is CASSVDRMNTEAFF. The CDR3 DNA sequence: TGTGCCAGCAGCGTGGACAGGATGAACACTGAAGCTTTCTTT.

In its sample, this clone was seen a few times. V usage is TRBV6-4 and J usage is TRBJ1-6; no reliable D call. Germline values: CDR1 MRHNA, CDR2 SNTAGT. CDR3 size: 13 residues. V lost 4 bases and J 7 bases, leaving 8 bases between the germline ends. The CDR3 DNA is TGTGCCAGCAGTGTGGGGAGCAATTCACCCCTCCACTTT. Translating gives CASSVGSNSPLHF.

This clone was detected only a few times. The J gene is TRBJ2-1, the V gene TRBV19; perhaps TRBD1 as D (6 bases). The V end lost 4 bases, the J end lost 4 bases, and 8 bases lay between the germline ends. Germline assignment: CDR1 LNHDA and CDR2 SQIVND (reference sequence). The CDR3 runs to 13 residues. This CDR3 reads CASSNQGYNEQFF. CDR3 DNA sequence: TGTGCCAGTAGTAATCAGGGGTACAATGAGCAGTTCTTC.

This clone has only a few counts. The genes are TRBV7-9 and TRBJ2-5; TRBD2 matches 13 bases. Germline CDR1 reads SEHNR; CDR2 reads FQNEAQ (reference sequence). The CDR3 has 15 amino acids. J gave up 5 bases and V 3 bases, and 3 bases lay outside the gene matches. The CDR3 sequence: CASSFGLAGVETQYF. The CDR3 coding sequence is TGTGCCAGCAGCTTTGGACTAGCGGGAGTTGAGACCCAGTACTTC. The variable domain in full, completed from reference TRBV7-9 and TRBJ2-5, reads DTGVSQNPRHKITKRGQNVTFRCDPISEHNRLYWYRQTLGQGPEFLTYFQNEAQLEKSRLLSDRFSAERPKGSFSTLEIQRTEQGDSAMYLCASSFGLAGVETQYFGPGTRLLVL.

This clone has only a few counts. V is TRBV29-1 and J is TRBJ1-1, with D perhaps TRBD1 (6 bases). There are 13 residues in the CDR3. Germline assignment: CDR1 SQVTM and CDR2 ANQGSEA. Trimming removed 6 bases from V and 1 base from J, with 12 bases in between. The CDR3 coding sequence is TGCAGCGTGACAAGGACAGCGAACACTGAAGCTTTCTTT. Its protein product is CSVTRTANTEAFF. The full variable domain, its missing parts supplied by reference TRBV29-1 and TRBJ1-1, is SAVISQKPSRDICQRGTSLTIQCQVDSQVTMMFWYRQQPGQSLTLIATANQGSEATYESGFVIDKFPISRPNLTFSTLTVSNMSPEDSSIYLCSVTRTANTEAFFGQGTRLTVV.

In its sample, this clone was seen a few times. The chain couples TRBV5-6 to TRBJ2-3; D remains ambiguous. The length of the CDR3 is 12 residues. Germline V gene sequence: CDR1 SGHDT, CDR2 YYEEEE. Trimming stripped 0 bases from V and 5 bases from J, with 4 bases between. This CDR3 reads CASSLVRDTQYF. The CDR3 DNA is TGTGCCAGCAGCTTGGTCAGAGATACGCAGTATTTT. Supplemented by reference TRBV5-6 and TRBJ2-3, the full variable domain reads DAGVTQSPTHLIKTRGQQVTLRCSPKSGHDTVSWYQQALGQGPQFIFQYYEEEERQRGNFPDRFSGHQFPNYSSELNVNALLLGDSALYLCASSLVRDTQYFGPGTRLTVL.

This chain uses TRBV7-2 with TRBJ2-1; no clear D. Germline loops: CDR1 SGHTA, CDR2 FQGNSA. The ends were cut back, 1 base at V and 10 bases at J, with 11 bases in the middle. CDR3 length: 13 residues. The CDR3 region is CASSLGVAMEQFF. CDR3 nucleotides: TGTGCCAGCAGCTTAGGGGTAGCCATGGAGCAGTTCTTC. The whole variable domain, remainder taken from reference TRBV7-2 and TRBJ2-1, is GAGVSQSPSNKVTEKGKDVELRCDPISGHTALYWYRQSLGQGLEFLIYFQGNSAPDKSGLPSDRFSAERTGGSVSTLTIQRTQQEDSAVYLCASSLGVAMEQFFGPGTRLTVL.

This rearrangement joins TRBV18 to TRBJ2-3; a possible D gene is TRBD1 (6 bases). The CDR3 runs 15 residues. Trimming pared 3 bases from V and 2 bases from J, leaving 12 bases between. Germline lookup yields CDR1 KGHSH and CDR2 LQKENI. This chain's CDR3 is CASSPLTGITDTQYF. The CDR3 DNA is TGTGCCAGCTCACCCCTTACAGGGATCACAGATACGCAGTATTTT.

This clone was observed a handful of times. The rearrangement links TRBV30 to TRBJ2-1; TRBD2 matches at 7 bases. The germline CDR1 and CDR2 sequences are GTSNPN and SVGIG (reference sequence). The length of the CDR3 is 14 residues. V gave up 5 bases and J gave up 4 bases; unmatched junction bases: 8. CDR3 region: CAWAASGTYNEQFF. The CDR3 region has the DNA TGTGCCTGGGCGGCTAGCGGTACTTACAATGAGCAGTTCTTC.

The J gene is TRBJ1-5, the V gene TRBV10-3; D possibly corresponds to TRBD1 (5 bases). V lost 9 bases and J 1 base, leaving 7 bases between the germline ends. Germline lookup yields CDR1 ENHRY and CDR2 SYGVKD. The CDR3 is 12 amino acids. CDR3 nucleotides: TGTGCCATATCAGGGAGCAATCAGCCCCAGCATTTT. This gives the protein CAISGSNQPQHF.

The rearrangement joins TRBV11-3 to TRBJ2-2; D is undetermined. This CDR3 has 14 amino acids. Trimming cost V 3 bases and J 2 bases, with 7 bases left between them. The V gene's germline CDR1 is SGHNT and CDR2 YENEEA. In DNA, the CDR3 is TGTGCCAGCAGCTTGGGCAGAAACACCGGGGAGCTGTTTTTT. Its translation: CASSLGRNTGELFF.

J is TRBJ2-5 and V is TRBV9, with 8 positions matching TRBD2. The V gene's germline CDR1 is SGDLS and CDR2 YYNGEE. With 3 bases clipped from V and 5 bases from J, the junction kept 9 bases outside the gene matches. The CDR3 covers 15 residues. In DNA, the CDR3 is TGTGCCAGCAGCGCCGCGGGGGGATCCGGCGAGACCCAGTACTTC. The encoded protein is CASSAAGGSGETQYF.

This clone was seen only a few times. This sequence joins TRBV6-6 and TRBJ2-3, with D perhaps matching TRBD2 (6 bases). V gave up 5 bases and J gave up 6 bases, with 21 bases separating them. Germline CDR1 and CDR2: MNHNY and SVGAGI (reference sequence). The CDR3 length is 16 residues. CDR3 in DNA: TGTGCCAGCAGTGCCACACGGGGAGGAATTGCCGATACGCAGTATTTT. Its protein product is CASSATRGGIADTQYF.

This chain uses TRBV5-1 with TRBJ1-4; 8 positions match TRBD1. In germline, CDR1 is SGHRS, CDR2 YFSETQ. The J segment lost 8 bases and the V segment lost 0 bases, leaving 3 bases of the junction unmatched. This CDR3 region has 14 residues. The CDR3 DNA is TGCGCCAGCAGCTTGGTACCAGGGGGCGAAAAACTGTTTTTT. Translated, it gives CASSLVPGGEKLFF. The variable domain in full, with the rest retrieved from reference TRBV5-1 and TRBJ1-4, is KAGVTQTPRYLIKTRGQQVTLSCSPISGHRSVSWYQQTPGQGLQFLFEYFSETQRNKGNFPGRFSGRQFSNSRSEMNVSTLELGDSALYLCASSLVPGGEKLFFGSGTQLSVL.

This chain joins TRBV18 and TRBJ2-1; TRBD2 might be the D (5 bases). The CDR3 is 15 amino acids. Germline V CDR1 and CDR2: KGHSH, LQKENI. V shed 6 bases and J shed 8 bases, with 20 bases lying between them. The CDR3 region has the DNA TGTGCCAGCTCTCCGTGGACTGACCGAGGCCATGAGCAGTTCTTC. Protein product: CASSPWTDRGHEQFF.